This passage covers 11 T cell receptor beta chains from one sample sequenced in a study of blood T cell repertoires in COVID-19 (dated by TCRdb to the early 2020s). The protocol used for the library was the immunoSEQ multiplex PCR assay. TCRdb took this table from immuneACCESS and kept in-frame rearrangements with V and J called. Such tables lack part of the clones; where checked against another copy, unresolved V genes explain under half of the gap, and the rest is unexplained. The sample table shows roughly 49,000 clones, and approximately 91% are seen once. The biggest ten clones account for about 8.9% of the sample. The sample was peripheral blood. The receptors here all came from an elderly woman with acute or convalescent COVID-19.

This clone was seen a single time. J is TRBJ1-2 and V is TRBV25-1; TRBD1 might be the D (6 bases). This CDR3 comprises 14 residues. V was shortened by 5 bases and J by 8 bases, with 18 bases between the two germline ends. CDR1 is MGHDK and CDR2 is SYGVNS in the germline V gene. CDR3 bases: TGTGCCAGCAGTCCCGGACAGAGGGGCTACGGCTACACCTTC. It is translated as CASSPGQRGYGYTF.

V usage is TRBV24-1 and J usage is TRBJ2-1, with TRBD2 matching 10 bases. The trim removed 9 bases at V and 7 bases at J, leaving 11 bases unmatched. CDR1 KGHDR and CDR2 SFDVKD come from the germline V gene. The length of the CDR3 is 15 residues. The CDR3 sequence: CATDDPSGSINEQFF. The CDR3 nucleotides read TGTGCCACCGACGATCCTAGCGGGAGTATAAATGAGCAGTTCTTC.

This sequence joins TRBV27 and TRBJ2-1; D ambiguous. The ends were cut back, 2 bases at V and 10 bases at J, with 12 bases in the middle. In germline, CDR1 is MNHEY, CDR2 SMNVEV (reference sequence). The CDR3 is made up of 13 amino acids. The CDR3 bases are TGTGCCAGCAGTTTAGTTCACTATAGGGAGCAGTTCTTC. Residues: CASSLVHYREQFF.

This clone has only one observation. The chain links TRBV5-1 to TRBJ2-5; TRBD2 might be the D (7 bases). Per germline, CDR1 SGHRS and CDR2 YFSETQ. Trimming left V 3 bases short and J 2 bases short, with 11 bases between. The CDR3 covers 14 residues. In DNA, the CDR3 is TGCGCCAGCAGCTCGGGGGGCCAGCAAGAGACCCAGTACTTC. Protein product: CASSSGGQQETQYF.

The chain employs TRBV27 and TRBJ1-6; a weak D match, TRBD1 (5 bases). Trimming removed 6 bases at V and 2 bases at J, with 11 bases between. This CDR3 has 15 amino acids. CDR1 is MNHEY, CDR2 SMNVEV, per germline (reference sequence). The chain's CDR3 is CASSFRQTYNSPLHF. The CDR3, as DNA: TGTGCCAGCAGCTTCCGACAGACCTATAATTCACCCCTCCACTTT.

This rearrangement joins TRBV18 to TRBJ2-7; TRBD2 matches 11 bases. J gave up 5 bases and V 4 bases, and 7 bases lay outside the gene matches. Germline CDR1 is KGHSH and CDR2 is LQKENI. The length of the CDR3 is 15 residues. CDR3 region: CASSLRTSGSDEQYF. CDR3 sequence (DNA): TGTGCCAGCTCACTTCGCACTAGCGGGAGCGACGAGCAGTACTTC.

The rearrangement joins TRBV27 to TRBJ2-1; unclear D gene. This CDR3 contains 12 residues. Germline lookup yields CDR1 MNHEY and CDR2 SMNVEV (reference sequence). V was pared by 6 bases and J by 9 bases, with 12 bases between. In DNA form, the CDR3 reads TGTGCCAGCAGAGGTAGCTCGGGTGAGCAGTTCTTC. This gives the protein CASRGSSGEQFF.

The CDR3 DNA reads as TGTGCCAGCAGCTTATTAACTAGCGGGAGTCAGCAGTACTTC. This translates into CASSLLTSGSQQYF. The rearrangement joins TRBV13 to TRBJ2-7, with TRBD2 matching over 11 bases. The length of the CDR3 is 14 residues. CDR1 is PRHDT and CDR2 is FYEKMQ in the germline V gene (reference sequence). With V trimmed by 2 bases and J by 8 bases, 5 bases remained unmatched.

The chain is built from TRBV18 and TRBJ2-1; 10 bases map to TRBD1. Germline-derived CDR1 and CDR2 are KGHSH and LQKENI. The CDR3 is 16 residues long. The junction had 4 bases not matched to a gene; V was cut back by 3 bases and J by 2 bases. CDR3 nucleotide sequence: TGTGCCAGCTCACCGACGGACAGGGGGACCTACAATGAGCAGTTCTTC. This translates into CASSPTDRGTYNEQFF.

The genes are TRBV10-3 and TRBJ2-3; weak D call: TRBD2 (7 bases). Germline V lookup: CDR1 ENHRY, CDR2 SYGVKD. Trimming shortened V by 11 bases and J by 3 bases, and 18 bases separated the two germline ends. The CDR3 contains 14 residues. The CDR3 sequence is CASNRDYQTDTQYF. The DNA for the CDR3 is TGTGCCTCCAACAGGGACTACCAGACAGATACGCAGTATTTT.

CDR3: CAISASTGIMNTEAFF. The CDR3, as DNA: TGTGCCATCAGTGCTTCGACAGGGATCATGAACACTGAAGCTTTCTTT. V usage is TRBV10-3 and J usage is TRBJ1-1; 7 bases are shared with TRBD1. J gave up 0 bases and V 4 bases, and 8 bases lay outside the gene matches. Germline V gives CDR1 ENHRY, CDR2 SYGVKD. The CDR3 has 16 amino acids.